The T cell receptor beta chain under discussion was sequenced for a study of PD-1 blockade in mismatch repair-deficient tumors. Across the study: Patients had approximately 13 mismatch repair-deficient cancer types and were previously treated and progressing. Regarding the study as a whole: After pembrolizumab, tumor-resident clones rose rapidly, then generally contracted before radiologic responses.

To note about this clone: The antigen remains undetermined.

Some clones are missing from TCRdb's copy, which holds only in-frame ones; the method was immunoSEQ multiplex PCR. The table lists approximately 9,700 clones, about 86% of them singletons, with 20% to 25% in the top ten. The germline V gene encodes CDR1 MNHEY and CDR2 SVGAGI. This CDR3 is 15 amino acids long. The trim removed 2 bases at V and 2 bases at J, leaving 1 base unmatched. Regarding time point: roughly 10-day in vitro stimulation with candidate neoantigen peptide 2. Three pembrolizumab responders had their TCRs sequenced. The TCR comes from an adult with mismatch repair-deficient cancer. This specimen was cells cultured in vitro, taken from a patient treated with pembrolizumab. The chain links TRBV6-5 to TRBJ1-3, with 9 bases fitting TRBD1. The CDR3 reads CASSYRDRAGNTIYF. In DNA form, the CDR3 reads TGTGCCAGCAGTTACCGGGACAGGGCTGGAAACACCATATATTTT.